These T cell receptor beta chains were read from a single sample in a study of T cells after yellow fever vaccination. TCRdb analysed the 5' RACE reads with MiXCR anew, one entry per CDR3 protein. Seen here are fewer than 350,000 distinct CDR3 sequences, 8.7% observed once, and the top ten hold more than 15%. Sequenced here: PBMCs, sampled on the day of the first yellow fever vaccination. The receptors originated from a man between 18 and 29 years old who received the YFV17D yellow fever vaccine. The CDR3 runs from the conserved cysteine through the conserved F or W. A D gene is named only where the DNA matches it firmly. Expanded clones are given a class, and other clones once, few, many or no size at all.

CDR3 protein,CDR3 DNA,V gene,clone size,D gene,J gene
CASRPWWDTGELFF,TGTGCCAGCAGGCCATGGTGGGACACCGGGGAGCTGTTTTTT,TRBV12-3/TRBV12-4,many,NA,TRBJ2-2
CASRPAGQGPGNIQYF,TGTGCCAGCAGGCCTGCAGGACAGGGGCCAGGAAACATTCAGTACTTC,TRBV6-1,many,TRBD1,TRBJ2-4
CASTPSLTEAFF,TGTGCCAGCACCCCATCGCTTACTGAAGCTTTCTTT,TRBV5-5,few,NA,TRBJ1-1
CASSQEGQPNTGELFF,TGTGCCAGCAGCCAAGAAGGACAGCCGAACACCGGGGAGCTGTTTTTT,TRBV4-2,NA,NA,TRBJ2-2
CASSVRKGTNTEAFF,TGTGCCAGCAGTGTACGAAAAGGAACGAACACTGAAGCTTTCTTT,TRBV2,NA,NA,TRBJ1-1
CSAVPSGGHRSAFEQFF,TGCAGTGCGGTGCCTAGCGGGGGACATCGATCGGCTTTCGAGCAGTTCTTC,TRBV20-1,many,TRBD2,TRBJ2-1
CASSITDQETQYF,TGTGCCAGTAGTATTACGGACCAAGAGACCCAGTACTTC,TRBV19,few,NA,TRBJ2-5
CSATGQTNYGYTF,TGCAGTGCGACAGGACAGACAAACTATGGCTACACCTTC,TRBV20-1,few,NA,TRBJ1-2
CASSQGWGSFSSPLHF,TGCGCCAGCAGCCAAGGTTGGGGGTCATTTAGTTCACCCCTCCACTTT,TRBV4-1,NA,NA,TRBJ1-6
CASSEGDGANTGELFF,TGTGCCAGCAGCGAGGGGGACGGGGCGAACACCGGGGAGCTGTTTTTT,TRBV9,few,NA,TRBJ2-2
CASRQDNNYFTGELFF,TGCGCCAGCAGACAAGACAATAACTACTTTACCGGGGAGCTGTTTTTT,TRBV4-3,NA,NA,TRBJ2-2
CASKAPWTGEQAFF,TGCGCCAGCAAGGCCCCCTGGACAGGTGAACAGGCTTTCTTT,TRBV10-2,many,TRBD1,TRBJ1-1
CAWSVRRVGEQFF,TGTGCCTGGAGTGTACGGAGGGTTGGAGAGCAGTTCTTC,TRBV30,NA,NA,TRBJ2-1
CASSRRDRGNEKLFF,TGTGCCAGCAGCCGCCGGGACAGGGGGAATGAAAAACTGTTTTTT,TRBV5-6,few,TRBD1,TRBJ1-4
CASSQEARRETQYF,TGTGCCAGCAGCCAAGAGGCGAGACGAGAGACCCAGTACTTC,TRBV4-2,few,NA,TRBJ2-5
CASSHSTTMNTEAFF,TGCGCCAGCAGCCACTCGACAACCATGAACACTGAAGCTTTCTTT,TRBV4-3,few,NA,TRBJ1-1
CASSPRITEIPGELSF,TGTGCCAGCTCACCACGGATAACAGAAATCCCCGGGGAGCTGTCTTTT,TRBV18,NA,NA,TRBJ2-2
CASSALNSPLHF,TGCGCCAGCAGCGCCCTAAATTCACCCCTCCACTTT,TRBV5-1,few,NA,TRBJ1-6
CSVTTEGAFF,TGCAGCGTGACTACTGAAGGAGCTTTCTTT,TRBV29-1,many,NA,TRBJ1-1
CSVDYRGPLDTQYF,TGCAGCGTTGATTACCGGGGGCCGTTAGATACGCAGTATTTT,TRBV29-1,many,NA,TRBJ2-3
CASSWTYGSGNTIYF,TGTGCCAGCAGCTGGACCTACGGCTCTGGAAACACCATATATTTT,TRBV7-6,NA,NA,TRBJ1-3
CASSRLGDGTKNIQYF,TGTGCCAGCAGCCGGTTGGGGGATGGGACCAAAAACATTCAGTACTTC,TRBV4-2,few,NA,TRBJ2-4
CASSIRTQSYEQYF,TGTGCCAGCAGCATCCGGACACAGTCCTACGAGCAGTACTTC,TRBV3-1,NA,NA,TRBJ2-7
CARDGQGSTEAFF,TGTGCCAGAGACGGACAGGGGAGTACTGAAGCTTTCTTT,TRBV6-2/TRBV6-3,NA,TRBD1,TRBJ1-1
CASSLAGQGFTEAFF,TGTGCCAGCAGCTTGGCCGGCCAGGGTTTCACTGAAGCTTTCTTT,TRBV5-6,NA,NA,TRBJ1-1
CASSLIGQGTFSYNSPLHF,TGCGCCAGCAGCTTGATTGGACAGGGAACCTTCTCCTATAATTCACCCCTCCACTTT,TRBV5-1,many,TRBD1,TRBJ1-6
CASSSLLGAKEQFF,TGTGCCAGCAGCTCCCTCCTAGGGGCCAAGGAGCAGTTCTTC,TRBV7-2,few,NA,TRBJ2-1
CASTPGQDTEAFF,TGTGCCAGCACCCCAGGACAGGACACTGAAGCTTTCTTT,TRBV28,NA,TRBD1,TRBJ1-1
CASSDSGTSGGAINEQFF,TGTGCCAGCAGTGACTCCGGGACTAGCGGGGGGGCCATCAATGAGCAGTTCTTC,TRBV6-4,NA,TRBD2,TRBJ2-1
CASSQRTGVSSGELFF,TGCGCCAGCAGCCAACGGACAGGGGTTAGCTCCGGGGAGCTGTTTTTT,TRBV4-1,NA,TRBD1,TRBJ2-2
CASATGEKLFF,TGTGCCAGCGCCACTGGCGAAAAACTGTTTTTT,TRBV7-9,NA,NA,TRBJ1-4
CASRLTGLGQPQHF,TGTGCCAGCAGACTGACAGGGTTGGGTCAGCCCCAGCATTTT,TRBV12-3/TRBV12-4,few,TRBD1,TRBJ1-5
CASTRTGGMNTEAFF,TGCGCCAGCACACGGACAGGGGGCATGAACACTGAAGCTTTCTTT,TRBV5-1,many,TRBD1,TRBJ1-1
CASTGRRRSPEAFF,TGTGCCAGCACCGGAAGGCGACGTTCCCCTGAAGCTTTCTTT,TRBV12-3/TRBV12-4,many,NA,TRBJ1-1
CASSLGMVAGYEQYF,TGTGCCAGCAGTTTAGGGATGGTAGCAGGGTACGAGCAGTACTTC,TRBV12-3/TRBV12-4,NA,NA,TRBJ2-7
CASSPSPGTGGEQYF,TGTGCCAGCAGCCCCTCACCCGGGACAGGGGGGGAGCAGTACTTC,TRBV7-2,NA,TRBD1,TRBJ2-7
CASSLGPPIYGYTF,TGTGCCAGCAGCTTAGGTCCGCCGATCTATGGCTACACCTTC,TRBV7-9,few,NA,TRBJ1-2
CASSQRSSGNTIYF,TGTGCCAGCAGCCAGCGGAGCTCTGGAAACACCATATATTTT,TRBV3-1,few,NA,TRBJ1-3
CASRPGLVGTGELFF,TGTGCCAGCAGACCCGGACTAGTCGGCACCGGGGAGCTGTTTTTT,TRBV7-6,few,TRBD2,TRBJ2-2
CASSHLRLGWGAEAFF,TGTGCCAGCAGCCACTTGAGGTTGGGGTGGGGAGCTGAAGCTTTCTTT,TRBV3-1,NA,NA,TRBJ1-1
CASSQRTGNTGELFF,TGTGCCAGCAGCCAAAGGACAGGGAACACCGGGGAGCTGTTTTTT,TRBV4-2,NA,TRBD1,TRBJ2-2
CASSIGLTTTGELFF,TGTGCCAGCAGTATTGGACTCACAACGACCGGGGAGCTGTTTTTT,TRBV12-3/TRBV12-4,NA,NA,TRBJ2-2
CASSSRDRGRTYEQYF,TGTGCCAGCAGTTCCCGGGACAGGGGTCGAACCTACGAGCAGTACTTC,TRBV12-3/TRBV12-4,NA,TRBD1,TRBJ2-7
CASSTWGRETNYGYTF,TGCGCCAGCAGCACCTGGGGACGGGAAACTAACTATGGCTACACCTTC,TRBV4-1,few,NA,TRBJ1-2
CASRTGGNNSPLHF,TGTGCCAGCAGAACAGGGGGGAATAATTCACCCCTCCACTTT,TRBV7-9,NA,TRBD1,TRBJ1-6
CASSGKVPGTDTQYF,TGTGCCAGCAGTGGAAAAGTGCCCGGCACAGATACGCAGTATTTT,TRBV27,few,NA,TRBJ2-3
CASSYPGQLNTEAFF,TGTGCCAGCAGTTACCCGGGGCAACTCAACACTGAAGCTTTCTTT,TRBV6-2/TRBV6-3,many,NA,TRBJ1-1
CASSLVSRGAYGYTF,TGTGCCAGCAGCTTGGTCTCCCGTGGTGCATATGGCTACACCTTC,TRBV5-6,few,NA,TRBJ1-2
CSATGTSGGAGSYNEQFF,TGCAGTGCAACCGGGACTAGCGGGGGGGCAGGGTCCTACAATGAGCAGTTCTTC,TRBV20-1,few,TRBD2,TRBJ2-1
CASSYPGQGTDTQYF,TGTGCCAGCAGTTACCCTGGACAGGGCACAGATACGCAGTATTTT,TRBV6-2/TRBV6-3,NA,TRBD1,TRBJ2-3
CASSEGTGAFPKNIQYF,TGCGCCAGCAGTGAGGGGACAGGGGCCTTTCCAAAAAACATTCAGTACTTC,TRBV10-2,few,TRBD1,TRBJ2-4